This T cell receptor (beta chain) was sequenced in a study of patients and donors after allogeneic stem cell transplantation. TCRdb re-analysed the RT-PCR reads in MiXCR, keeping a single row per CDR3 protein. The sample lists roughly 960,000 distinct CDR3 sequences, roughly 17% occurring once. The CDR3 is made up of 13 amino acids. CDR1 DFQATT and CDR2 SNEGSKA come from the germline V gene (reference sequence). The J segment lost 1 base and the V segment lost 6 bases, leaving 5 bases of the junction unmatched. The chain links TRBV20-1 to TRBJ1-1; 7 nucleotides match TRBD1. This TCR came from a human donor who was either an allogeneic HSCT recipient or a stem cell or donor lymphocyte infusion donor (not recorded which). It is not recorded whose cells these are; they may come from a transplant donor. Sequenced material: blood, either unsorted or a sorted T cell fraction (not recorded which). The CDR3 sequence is CSANGQANTEAFF. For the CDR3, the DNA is TGCAGTGCCAATGGACAGGCGAACACTGAAGCTTTCTTT.